This TCR beta chain was recorded in a study of memory CD4+ T cells and cytomegalovirus serostatus. Study context: Healthy Belgian adult donors included about nine CMV-positive and 20 to 30 CMV-negative people.

Per the original methods: Out-of-frame sequences were removed, leaving a few million distinct TCRbeta sequences. This table comes from immunoSEQ multiplex PCR, and its TCRdb copy is limited to in-frame clones, with some not included. Clonal size and the V and J genes are those of that table, whereas D and trimming came from the DNA. The sample lists around 45,000 clones, over 65% occurring once. The sort gate was single viable CD3+CD4+CD8-CD45RO+ cells for memory CD4+ T cells. Study observations and caveats: The CMV-associated TCR signature appears largely within the CD4+ memory repertoire. About 40% of the roughly 150 known CMV-associated TCRbeta sequences appeared in CD4+ memory.

Turning to this clone: What it binds is unknown.

This TCR derives from an adult in good health and CMV-seronegative. Input material: memory CD4+ T cells from blood.

CDR3 sequence reads: CASTDAGVYEEQYF. For the CDR3, the DNA is TGCGCCAGCACCGACGCGGGGGTTTACGAGGAGCAGTACTTC. The chain uses TRBV10-2 and TRBJ2-7; TRBD2 matches at 7 bases. Germline V lookup: CDR1 WSHSY, CDR2 SAAADI. The V gene end was trimmed by 7 bases and the J gene end by 7 bases; junction bases not matched to a gene: 13. This CDR3 comprises 14 residues.